This T cell receptor beta chain was identified during a study of PD-1 blockade in classical Hodgkin lymphoma. CDR1 and CDR2 from the germline V gene are SGHNT and YYREEE (reference sequence). Deletions cut 4 bases from V and 4 bases from J, with 24 bases between. This CDR3 has 17 residues. This clone is medium-sized (0.01 to 0.1%). Data came from immunoSEQ multiplex PCR; TCRdb stores just in-frame clones and leaves some out. The sample records some 13,000 clones, approximately 80% being singletons. This sample's time point: cycle 4 day 1 (C4D1), after 5 to 7 weeks of nivolumab. All the patients suffered relapse after autologous stem cell transplantation, and brentuximab vedotin exposure differed.

The starting material was peripheral blood mononuclear cells (PBMCs), obtained before the fourth cycle of nivolumab. The rearrangement joins TRBV5-4 to TRBJ2-7; possibly TRBD1 or TRBD2 for D (6 bases each). This sequence originates from a human donor with classical Hodgkin lymphoma. The DNA for the CDR3 is TGTGCCAGCAGCCCACCCCCCCAGGGGCCGGGACTTTACGAGCAGTACTTC. Protein sequence: CASSPPPQGPGLYEQYF.